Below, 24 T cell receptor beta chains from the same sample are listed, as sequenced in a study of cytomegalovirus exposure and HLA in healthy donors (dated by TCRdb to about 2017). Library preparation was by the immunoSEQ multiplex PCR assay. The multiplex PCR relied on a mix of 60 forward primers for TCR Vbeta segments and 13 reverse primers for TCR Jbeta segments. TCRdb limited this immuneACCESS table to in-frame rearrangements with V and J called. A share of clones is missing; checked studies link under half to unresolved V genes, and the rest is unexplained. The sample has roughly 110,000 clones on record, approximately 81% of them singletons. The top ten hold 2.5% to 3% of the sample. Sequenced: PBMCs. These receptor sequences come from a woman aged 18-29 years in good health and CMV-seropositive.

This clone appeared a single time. The CDR3 reads CASSPVSLDRIYGYTF. CDR3 in DNA: TGTGCCAGCAGCCCCGTCTCACTGGACAGGATCTATGGCTACACCTTC. This sequence joins TRBV25-1 and TRBJ1-2, with 7 bases aligning to TRBD1. V gave up 6 bases and J gave up 4 bases; unmatched junction bases: 14. The CDR3 is 16 residues long. CDR1 and CDR2 (germline): MGHDK, SYGVNS.

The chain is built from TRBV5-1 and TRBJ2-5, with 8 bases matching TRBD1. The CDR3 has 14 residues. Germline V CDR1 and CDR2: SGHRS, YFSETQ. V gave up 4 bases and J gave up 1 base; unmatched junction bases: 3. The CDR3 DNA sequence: TGCGCCAGCAGCCTAACAGGGGGCCAAGAGACCCAGTACTTC. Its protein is CASSLTGGQETQYF.

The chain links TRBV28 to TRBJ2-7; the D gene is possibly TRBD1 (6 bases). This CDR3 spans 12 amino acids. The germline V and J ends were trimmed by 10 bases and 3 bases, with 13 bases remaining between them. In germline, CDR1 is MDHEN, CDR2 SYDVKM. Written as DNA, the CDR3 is TGTGCCACCTCAACAGGGTACTACGAGCAGTACTTC. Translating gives CATSTGYYEQYF. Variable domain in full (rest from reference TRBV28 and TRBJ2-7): DVKVTQSSRYLVKRTGEKVFLECVQDMDHENMFWYRQDPGLGLRLIYFSYDVKMKEKGDIPEGYSVSREKKERFSLILESASTNQTSMYLCATSTGYYEQYFGPGTRLTVT.

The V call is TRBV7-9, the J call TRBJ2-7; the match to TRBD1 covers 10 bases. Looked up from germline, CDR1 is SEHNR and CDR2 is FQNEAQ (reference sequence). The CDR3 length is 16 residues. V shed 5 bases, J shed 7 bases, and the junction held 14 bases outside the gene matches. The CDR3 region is CASSPNPGTGVPEQYF. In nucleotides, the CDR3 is TGTGCCAGCAGCCCCAATCCCGGGACAGGGGTACCAGAGCAGTACTTC.

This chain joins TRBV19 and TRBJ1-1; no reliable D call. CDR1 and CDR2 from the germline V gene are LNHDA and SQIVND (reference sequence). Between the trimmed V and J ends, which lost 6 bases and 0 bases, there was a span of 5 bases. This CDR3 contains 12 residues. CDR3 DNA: TGTGCCAGTAGCCTAATGAACACTGAAGCTTTCTTT. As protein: CASSLMNTEAFF.

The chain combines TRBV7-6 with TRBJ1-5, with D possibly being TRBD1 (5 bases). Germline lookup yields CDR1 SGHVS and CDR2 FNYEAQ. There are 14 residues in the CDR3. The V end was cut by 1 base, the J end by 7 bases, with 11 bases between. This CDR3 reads CASSLGGGLQPQHF. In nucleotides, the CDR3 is TGTGCCAGCAGCTTAGGTGGGGGGTTGCAGCCCCAGCATTTT.

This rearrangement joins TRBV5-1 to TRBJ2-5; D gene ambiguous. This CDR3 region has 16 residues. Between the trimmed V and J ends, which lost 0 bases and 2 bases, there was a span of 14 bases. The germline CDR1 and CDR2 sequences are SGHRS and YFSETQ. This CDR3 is CASSLARISVQETQYF. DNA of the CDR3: TGCGCCAGCAGCTTGGCCAGGATCTCCGTTCAAGAGACCCAGTACTTC.

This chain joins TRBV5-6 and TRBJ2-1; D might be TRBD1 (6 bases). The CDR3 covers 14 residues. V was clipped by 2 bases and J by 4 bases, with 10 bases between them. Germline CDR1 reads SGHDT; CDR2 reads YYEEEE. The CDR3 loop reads CASSFVGQYNEQFF. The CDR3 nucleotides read TGTGCCAGCAGCTTTGTCGGACAGTACAATGAGCAGTTCTTC.

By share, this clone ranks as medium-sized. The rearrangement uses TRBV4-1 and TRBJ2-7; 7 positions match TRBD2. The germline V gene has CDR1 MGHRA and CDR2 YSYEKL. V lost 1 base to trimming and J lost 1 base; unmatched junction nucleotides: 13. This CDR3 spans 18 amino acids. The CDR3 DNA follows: TGCGCCAGCAGCCAAGGGGAGGGACGGTTGGGATTTTCCTACGAGCAGTACTTC. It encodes CASSQGEGRLGFSYEQYF.

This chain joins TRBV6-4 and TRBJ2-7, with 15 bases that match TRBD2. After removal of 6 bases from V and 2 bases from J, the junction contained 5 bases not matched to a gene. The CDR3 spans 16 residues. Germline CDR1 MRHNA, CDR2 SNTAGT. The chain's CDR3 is CASSPGLAGGPYEQYF. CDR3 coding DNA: TGTGCCAGCAGCCCCGGACTAGCGGGAGGGCCCTACGAGCAGTACTTC.

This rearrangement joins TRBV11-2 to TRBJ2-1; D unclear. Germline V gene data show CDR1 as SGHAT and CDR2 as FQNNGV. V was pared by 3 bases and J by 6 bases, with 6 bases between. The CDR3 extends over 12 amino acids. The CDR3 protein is CASSLTPNEQFF. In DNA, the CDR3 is TGTGCCAGCAGCTTGACTCCCAATGAGCAGTTCTTC.

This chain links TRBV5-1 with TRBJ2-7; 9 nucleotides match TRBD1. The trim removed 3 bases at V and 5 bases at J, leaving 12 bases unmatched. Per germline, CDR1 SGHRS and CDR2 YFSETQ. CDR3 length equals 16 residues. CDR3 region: CASSSDLTGGYDEQYF. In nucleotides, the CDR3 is TGCGCCAGCAGCTCAGACCTGACAGGGGGGTACGACGAGCAGTACTTC.

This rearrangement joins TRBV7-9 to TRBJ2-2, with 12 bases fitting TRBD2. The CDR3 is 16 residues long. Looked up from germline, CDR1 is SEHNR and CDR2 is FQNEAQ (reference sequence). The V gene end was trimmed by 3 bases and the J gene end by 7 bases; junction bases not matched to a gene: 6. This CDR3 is CASSLTSGSLGGELFF. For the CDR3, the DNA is TGTGCCAGCAGCTTGACTAGCGGGAGCTTGGGCGGGGAGCTGTTTTTT.

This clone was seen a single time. CDR3 sequence reads: CASRGTGDSNYGYTF. Here the CDR3 DNA reads TGTGCCAGCAGAGGGACAGGAGATTCTAACTATGGCTACACCTTC. The J gene is TRBJ1-2, the V gene TRBV28; 8 bases are a match to TRBD1. Germline CDR1 reads MDHEN; CDR2 reads SYDVKM. The J segment lost 0 bases and the V segment lost 6 bases, leaving 6 bases of the junction unmatched. There are 15 residues in the CDR3.

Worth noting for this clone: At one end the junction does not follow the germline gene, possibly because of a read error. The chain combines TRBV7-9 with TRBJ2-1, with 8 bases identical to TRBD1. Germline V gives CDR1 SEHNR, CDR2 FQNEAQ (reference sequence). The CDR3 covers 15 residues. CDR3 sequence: CSSSFGTGIYNEQFF. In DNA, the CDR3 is TGTTCCAGCAGCTTCGGGACAGGTATCTACAATGAGCAGTTCTTC.

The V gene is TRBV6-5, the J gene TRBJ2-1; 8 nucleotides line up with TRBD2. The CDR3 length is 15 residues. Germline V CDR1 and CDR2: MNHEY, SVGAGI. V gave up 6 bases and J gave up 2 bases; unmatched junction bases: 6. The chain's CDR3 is CASRGAGDPYNEQFF. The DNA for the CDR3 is TGTGCCAGCAGGGGAGCGGGAGACCCCTACAATGAGCAGTTCTTC.

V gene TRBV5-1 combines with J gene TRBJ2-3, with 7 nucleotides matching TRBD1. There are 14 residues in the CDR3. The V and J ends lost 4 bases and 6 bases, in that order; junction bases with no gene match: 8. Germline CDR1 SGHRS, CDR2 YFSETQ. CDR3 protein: CASSPITGADTQYF. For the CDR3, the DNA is TGCGCCAGCAGCCCGATAACAGGGGCCGATACGCAGTATTTT.

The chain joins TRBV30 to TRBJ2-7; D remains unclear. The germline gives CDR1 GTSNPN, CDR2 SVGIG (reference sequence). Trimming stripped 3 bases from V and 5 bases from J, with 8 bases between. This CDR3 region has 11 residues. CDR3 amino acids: CAWRTSHEQYF. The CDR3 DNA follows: TGTGCCTGGAGGACAAGCCACGAGCAGTACTTC.

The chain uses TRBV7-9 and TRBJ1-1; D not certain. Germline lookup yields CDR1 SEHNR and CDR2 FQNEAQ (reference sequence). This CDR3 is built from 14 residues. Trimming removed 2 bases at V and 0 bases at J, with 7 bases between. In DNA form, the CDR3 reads TGTGCCAGCAGCTTAACATCCGTGAACACTGAAGCTTTCTTT. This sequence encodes CASSLTSVNTEAFF.

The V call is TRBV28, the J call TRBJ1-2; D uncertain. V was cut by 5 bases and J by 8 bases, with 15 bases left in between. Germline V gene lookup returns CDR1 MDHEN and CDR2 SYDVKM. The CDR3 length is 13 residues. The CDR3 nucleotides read TGTGCCAGCAGTCCCCTCGGTCAACTCGGCTACACCTTC. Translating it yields CASSPLGQLGYTF.

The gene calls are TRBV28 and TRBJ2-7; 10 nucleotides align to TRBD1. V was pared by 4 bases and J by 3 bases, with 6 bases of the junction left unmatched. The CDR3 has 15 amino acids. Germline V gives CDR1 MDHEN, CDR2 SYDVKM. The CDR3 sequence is CASSSPGQGLYEQYF. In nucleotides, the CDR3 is TGTGCCAGCAGTTCACCGGGACAGGGGCTCTACGAGCAGTACTTC.

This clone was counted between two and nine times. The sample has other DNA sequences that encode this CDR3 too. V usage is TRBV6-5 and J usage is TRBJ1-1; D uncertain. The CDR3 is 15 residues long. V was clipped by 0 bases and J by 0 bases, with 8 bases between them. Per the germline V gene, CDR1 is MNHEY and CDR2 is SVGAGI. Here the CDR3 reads CASSYSYRLNTEAFF. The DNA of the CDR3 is TGTGCCAGCAGTTACTCATACAGACTGAACACTGAAGCTTTCTTT.

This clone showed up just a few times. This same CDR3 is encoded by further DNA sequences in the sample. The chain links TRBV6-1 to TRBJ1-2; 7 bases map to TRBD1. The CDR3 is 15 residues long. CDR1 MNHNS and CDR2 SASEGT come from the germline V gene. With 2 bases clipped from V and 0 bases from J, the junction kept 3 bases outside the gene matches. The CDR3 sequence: CASSETGAPNYGYTF. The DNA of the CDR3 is TGTGCCAGCAGTGAAACAGGGGCTCCTAACTATGGCTACACCTTC.

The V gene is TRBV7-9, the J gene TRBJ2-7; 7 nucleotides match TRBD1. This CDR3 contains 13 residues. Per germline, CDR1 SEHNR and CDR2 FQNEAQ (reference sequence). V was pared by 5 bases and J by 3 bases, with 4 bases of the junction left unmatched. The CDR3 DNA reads TGTGCCAGCAGCCAGACAGGGTTCTACGAGCAGTACTTC. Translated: CASSQTGFYEQYF.